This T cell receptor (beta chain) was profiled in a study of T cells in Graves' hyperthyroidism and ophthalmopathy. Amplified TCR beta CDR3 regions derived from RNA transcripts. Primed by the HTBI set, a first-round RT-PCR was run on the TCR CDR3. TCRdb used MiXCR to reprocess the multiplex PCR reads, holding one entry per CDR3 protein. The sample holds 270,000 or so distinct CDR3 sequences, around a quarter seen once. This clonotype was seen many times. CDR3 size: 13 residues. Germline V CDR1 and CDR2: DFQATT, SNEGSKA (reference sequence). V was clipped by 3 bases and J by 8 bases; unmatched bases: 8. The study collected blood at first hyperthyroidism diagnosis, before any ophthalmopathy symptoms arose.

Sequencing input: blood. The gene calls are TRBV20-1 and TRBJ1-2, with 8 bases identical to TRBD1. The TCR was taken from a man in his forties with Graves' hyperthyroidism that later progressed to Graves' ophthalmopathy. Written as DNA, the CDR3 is TGCAGTGCTAGTGCCAGGGGGCTACGAGGCTACACCTTC. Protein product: CSASARGLRGYTF.